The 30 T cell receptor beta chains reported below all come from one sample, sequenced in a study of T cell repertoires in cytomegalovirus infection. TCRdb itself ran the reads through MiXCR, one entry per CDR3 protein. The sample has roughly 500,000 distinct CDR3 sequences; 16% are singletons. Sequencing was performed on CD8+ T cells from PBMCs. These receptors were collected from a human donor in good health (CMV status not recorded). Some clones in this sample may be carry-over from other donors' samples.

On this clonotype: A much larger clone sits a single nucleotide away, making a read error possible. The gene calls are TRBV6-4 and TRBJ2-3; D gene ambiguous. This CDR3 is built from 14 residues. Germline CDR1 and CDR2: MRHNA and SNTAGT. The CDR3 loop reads CASSVVDNPDTLYF. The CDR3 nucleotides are TGTGCCAGCAGTGTCGTCGATAACCCAGATACGCTGTATTTT.

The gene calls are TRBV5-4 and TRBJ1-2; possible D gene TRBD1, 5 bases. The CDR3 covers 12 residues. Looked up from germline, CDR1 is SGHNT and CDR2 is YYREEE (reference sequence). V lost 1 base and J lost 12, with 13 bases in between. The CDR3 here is CASSLSRRGDTF. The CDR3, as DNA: TGTGCCAGCAGCTTGTCTAGGAGGGGCGACACCTTC.

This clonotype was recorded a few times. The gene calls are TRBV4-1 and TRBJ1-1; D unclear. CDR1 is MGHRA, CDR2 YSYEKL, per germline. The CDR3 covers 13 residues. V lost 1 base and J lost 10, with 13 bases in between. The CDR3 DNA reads TGCGCCAGCAGCCAAGGAGTGGGTAACGGAGCTTTCTTT. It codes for CASSQGVGNGAFF.

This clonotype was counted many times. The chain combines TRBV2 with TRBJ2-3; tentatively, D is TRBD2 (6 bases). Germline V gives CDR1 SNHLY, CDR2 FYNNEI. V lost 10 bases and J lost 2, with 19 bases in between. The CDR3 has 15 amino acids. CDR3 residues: CAIPLKGTATDTQYF. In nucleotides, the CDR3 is TGTGCCATCCCGCTGAAGGGGACTGCCACAGATACGCAGTATTTT.

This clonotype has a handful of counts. CDR3 protein: CATSRRGTDNEQFF. The CDR3 DNA sequence: TGTGCCACCAGCAGAAGAGGGACAGACAATGAGCAGTTCTTC. This chain links TRBV15 with TRBJ2-1, with 7 positions matching TRBD1. The CDR3 has 14 residues. From germline, CDR1 is LNHNV and CDR2 YYDKDF (reference sequence). V lost 2 bases and J lost 5; bases outside the gene matches: 3.

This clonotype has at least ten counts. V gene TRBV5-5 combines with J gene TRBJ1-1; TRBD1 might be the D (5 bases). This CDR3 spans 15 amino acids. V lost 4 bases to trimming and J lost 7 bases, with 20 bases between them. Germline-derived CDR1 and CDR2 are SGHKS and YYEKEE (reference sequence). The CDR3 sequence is CASSPYRMFGGEAFF. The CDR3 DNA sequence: TGTGCCAGCAGCCCGTACAGGATGTTTGGTGGTGAAGCTTTCTTT.

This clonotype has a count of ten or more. CDR3 DNA sequence: TGTGCCAGCAGCTTCGGACAGGTGGCGTGGAATGAGCAGTTCTTC. The encoded protein is CASSFGQVAWNEQFF. The rearrangement links TRBV7-9 to TRBJ2-1; TRBD1 matches at 7 bases. The length of the CDR3 is 15 residues. Germline-derived CDR1 and CDR2 are SEHNR and FQNEAQ (reference sequence). Trimming removed 3 bases from V and 7 bases from J; junction bases left unmatched: 9.

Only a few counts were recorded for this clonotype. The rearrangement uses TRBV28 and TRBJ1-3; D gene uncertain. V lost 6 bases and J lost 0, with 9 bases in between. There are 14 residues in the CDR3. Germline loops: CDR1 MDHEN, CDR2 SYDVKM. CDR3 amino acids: CASRPLSSGNTIYF. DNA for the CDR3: TGTGCCAGCAGACCACTAAGCTCTGGAAACACCATATATTTT.

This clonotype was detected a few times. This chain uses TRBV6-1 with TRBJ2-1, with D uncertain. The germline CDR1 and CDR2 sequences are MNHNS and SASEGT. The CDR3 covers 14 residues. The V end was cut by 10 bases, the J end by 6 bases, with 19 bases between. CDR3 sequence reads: CAITWGKGFNEQFF. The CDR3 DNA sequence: TGTGCCATCACTTGGGGAAAGGGATTCAATGAGCAGTTCTTC.

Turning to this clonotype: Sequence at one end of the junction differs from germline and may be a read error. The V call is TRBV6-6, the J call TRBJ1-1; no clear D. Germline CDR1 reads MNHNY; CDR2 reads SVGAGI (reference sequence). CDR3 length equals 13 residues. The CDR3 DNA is TGTGCCAGTAGTTCCGCGGGAAAAACTGAAGCTTTCTTT. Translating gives CASSSAGKTEAFF.

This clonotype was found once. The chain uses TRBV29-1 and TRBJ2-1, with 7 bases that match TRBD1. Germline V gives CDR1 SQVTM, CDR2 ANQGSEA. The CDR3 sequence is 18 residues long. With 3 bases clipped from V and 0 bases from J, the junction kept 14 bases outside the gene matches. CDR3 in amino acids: CSVDGDRVGEGSYNEQFF. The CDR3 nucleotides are TGCAGCGTTGACGGAGACAGGGTAGGGGAAGGCTCCTACAATGAGCAGTTCTTC.

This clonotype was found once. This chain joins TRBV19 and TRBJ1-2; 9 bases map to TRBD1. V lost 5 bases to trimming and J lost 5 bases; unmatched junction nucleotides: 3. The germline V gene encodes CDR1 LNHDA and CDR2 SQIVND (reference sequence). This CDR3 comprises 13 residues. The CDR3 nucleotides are TGTGCCAGTAGTCGACAGGGGGGGTATGGCTACACCTTC. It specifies CASSRQGGYGYTF.

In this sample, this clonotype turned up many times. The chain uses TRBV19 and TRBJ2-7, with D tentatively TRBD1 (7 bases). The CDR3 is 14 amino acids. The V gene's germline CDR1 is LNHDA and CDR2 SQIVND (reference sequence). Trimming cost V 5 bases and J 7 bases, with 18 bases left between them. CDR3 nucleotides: TGTGCCAGTAGTTACGGAGGGGGCGGAGGGGAGCAGTACTTC. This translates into CASSYGGGGGEQYF.

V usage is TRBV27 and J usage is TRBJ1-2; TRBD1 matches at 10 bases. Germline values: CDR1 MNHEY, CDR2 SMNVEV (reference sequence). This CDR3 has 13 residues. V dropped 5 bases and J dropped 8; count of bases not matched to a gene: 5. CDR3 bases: TGTGCCAGCAGTGCCGGGACAGGGGCCGGCTACACCTTC. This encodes CASSAGTGAGYTF.

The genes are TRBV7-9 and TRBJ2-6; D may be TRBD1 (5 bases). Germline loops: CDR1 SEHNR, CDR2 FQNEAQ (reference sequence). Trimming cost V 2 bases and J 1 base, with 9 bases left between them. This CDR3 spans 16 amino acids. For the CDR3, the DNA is TGTGCCAGCAGCTTAATTAGGGGATCTGGGGCCAACGTCCTGACTTTC. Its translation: CASSLIRGSGANVLTF. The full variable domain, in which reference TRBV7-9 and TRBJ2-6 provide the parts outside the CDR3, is DTGVSQNPRHKITKRGQNVTFRCDPISEHNRLYWYRQTLGQGPEFLTYFQNEAQLEKSRLLSDRFSAERPKGSFSTLEIQRTEQGDSAMYLCASSLIRGSGANVLTFGAGSRLTVL.

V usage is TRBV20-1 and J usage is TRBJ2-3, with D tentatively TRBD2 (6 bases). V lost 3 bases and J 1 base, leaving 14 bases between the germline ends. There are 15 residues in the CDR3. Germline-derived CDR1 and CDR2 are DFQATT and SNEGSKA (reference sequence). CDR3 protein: CSASSREEGTDTQYF. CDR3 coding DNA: TGCAGTGCTAGTTCGCGGGAAGAGGGCACAGATACGCAGTATTTT.

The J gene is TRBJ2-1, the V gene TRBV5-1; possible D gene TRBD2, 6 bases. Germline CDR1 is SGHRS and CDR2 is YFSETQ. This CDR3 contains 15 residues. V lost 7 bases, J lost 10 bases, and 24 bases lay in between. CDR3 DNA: TGCGCCAGCCATTACGGGAGCCCGGTTAGGCTGGAGCAGTTCTTC. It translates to CASHYGSPVRLEQFF.

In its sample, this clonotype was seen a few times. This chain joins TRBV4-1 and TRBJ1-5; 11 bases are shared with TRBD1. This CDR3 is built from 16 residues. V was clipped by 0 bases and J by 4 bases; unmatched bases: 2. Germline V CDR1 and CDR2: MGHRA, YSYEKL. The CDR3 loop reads CASSQEGQGANQPQHF. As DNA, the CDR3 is TGCGCCAGCAGCCAAGAAGGACAGGGGGCTAATCAGCCCCAGCATTTT.

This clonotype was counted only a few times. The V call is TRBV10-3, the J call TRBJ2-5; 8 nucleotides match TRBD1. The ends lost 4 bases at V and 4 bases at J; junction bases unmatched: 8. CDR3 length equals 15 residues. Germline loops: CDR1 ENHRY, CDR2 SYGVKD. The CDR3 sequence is CAISGGTGPRETQYF. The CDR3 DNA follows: TGTGCCATCAGTGGTGGGACAGGTCCAAGAGAGACCCAGTACTTC.

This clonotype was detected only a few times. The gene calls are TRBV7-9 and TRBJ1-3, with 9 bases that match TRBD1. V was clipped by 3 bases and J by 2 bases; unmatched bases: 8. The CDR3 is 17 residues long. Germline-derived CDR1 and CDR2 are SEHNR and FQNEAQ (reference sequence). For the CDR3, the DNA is TGTGCCAGCAGCTTGCCTCCGGACAGGGGAACTGGAAACACCATATATTTT. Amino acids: CASSLPPDRGTGNTIYF.

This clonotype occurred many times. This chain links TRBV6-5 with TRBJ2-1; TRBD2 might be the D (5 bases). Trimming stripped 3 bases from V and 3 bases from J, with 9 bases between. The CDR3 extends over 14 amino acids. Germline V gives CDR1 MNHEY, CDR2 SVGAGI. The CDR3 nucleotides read TGTGCCAGCAGTTATGCCGGGGTCTACAATGAGCAGTTCTTC. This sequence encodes CASSYAGVYNEQFF.

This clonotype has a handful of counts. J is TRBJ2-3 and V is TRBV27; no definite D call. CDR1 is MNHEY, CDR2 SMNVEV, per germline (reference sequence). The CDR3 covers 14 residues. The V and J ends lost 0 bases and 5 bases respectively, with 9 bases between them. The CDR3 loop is CASSLSGFLDTQYF. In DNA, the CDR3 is TGTGCCAGCAGTTTATCAGGGTTTTTAGATACGCAGTATTTT.

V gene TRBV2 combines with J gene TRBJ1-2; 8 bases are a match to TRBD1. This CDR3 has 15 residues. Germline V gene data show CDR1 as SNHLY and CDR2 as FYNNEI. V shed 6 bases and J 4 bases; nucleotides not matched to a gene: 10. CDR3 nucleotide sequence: TGTGCCAGCAGATCTCAGGGGGCTCTCGGCTATGGCTACACCTTC. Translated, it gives CASRSQGALGYGYTF.

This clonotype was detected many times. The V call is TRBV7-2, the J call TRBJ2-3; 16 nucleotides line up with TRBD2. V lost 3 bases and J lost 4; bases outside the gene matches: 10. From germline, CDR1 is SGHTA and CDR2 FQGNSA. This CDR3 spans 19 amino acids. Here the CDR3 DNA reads TGTGCCAGCAGCTTCTATGTCCCGGGACTAGCGGGGGGGGCAGATACGCAGTATTTT. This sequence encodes CASSFYVPGLAGGADTQYF. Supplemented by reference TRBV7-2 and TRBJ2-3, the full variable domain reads GAGVSQSPSNKVTEKGKDVELRCDPISGHTALYWYRQSLGQGLEFLIYFQGNSAPDKSGLPSDRFSAERTGGSVSTLTIQRTQQEDSAVYLCASSFYVPGLAGGADTQYFGPGTRLTVL.

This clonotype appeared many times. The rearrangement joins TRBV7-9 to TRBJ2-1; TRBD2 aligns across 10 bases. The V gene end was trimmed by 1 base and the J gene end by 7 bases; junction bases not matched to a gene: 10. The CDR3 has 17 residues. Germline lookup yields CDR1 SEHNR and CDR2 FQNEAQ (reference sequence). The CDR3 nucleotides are TGTGCCAGCAGCTTAGACCCAGCGGGAGGGCCAGGAAATGAGCAGTTCTTC. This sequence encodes CASSLDPAGGPGNEQFF.

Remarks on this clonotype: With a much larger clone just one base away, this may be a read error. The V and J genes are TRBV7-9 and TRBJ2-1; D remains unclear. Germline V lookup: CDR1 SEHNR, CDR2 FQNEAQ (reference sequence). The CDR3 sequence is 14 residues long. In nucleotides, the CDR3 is TGTGCCAGCAGCTTATCGACTTCTCCGGGTGAGCAGCTCTTC. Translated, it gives CASSLSTSPGEQLF. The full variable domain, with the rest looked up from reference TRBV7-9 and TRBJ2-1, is DTGVSQNPRHKITKRGQNVTFRCDPISEHNRLYWYRQTLGQGPEFLTYFQNEAQLEKSRLLSDRFSAERPKGSFSTLEIQRTEQGDSAMYLCASSLSTSPGEQLFGPGTRLTVL.

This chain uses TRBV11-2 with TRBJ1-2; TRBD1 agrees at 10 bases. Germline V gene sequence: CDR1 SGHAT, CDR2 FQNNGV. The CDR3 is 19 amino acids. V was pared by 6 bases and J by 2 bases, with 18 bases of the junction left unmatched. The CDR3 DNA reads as TGTGCCAGCAGAGGACTCCGGGACAGGGGCTCTAAACTAAACTATGGCTACACCTTC. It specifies CASRGLRDRGSKLNYGYTF.

CDR3 sequence: CSATSRTVAYEQYF. As DNA, the CDR3 is TGCAGTGCTACCTCCCGGACAGTAGCCTACGAGCAGTACTTC. The chain combines TRBV20-1 with TRBJ2-7; possibly TRBD1 for D (6 bases). Germline V gene sequence: CDR1 DFQATT, CDR2 SNEGSKA (reference sequence). Trimming removed 4 bases from V and 2 bases from J, with 15 bases in between. The CDR3 extends over 14 amino acids.

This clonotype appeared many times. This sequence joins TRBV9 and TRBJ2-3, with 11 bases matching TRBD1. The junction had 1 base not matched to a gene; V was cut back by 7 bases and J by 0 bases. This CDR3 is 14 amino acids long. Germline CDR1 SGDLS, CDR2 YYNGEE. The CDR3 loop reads CASGTGGSTDTQYF. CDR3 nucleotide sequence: TGTGCCAGCGGGACAGGGGGGAGCACAGATACGCAGTATTTT.

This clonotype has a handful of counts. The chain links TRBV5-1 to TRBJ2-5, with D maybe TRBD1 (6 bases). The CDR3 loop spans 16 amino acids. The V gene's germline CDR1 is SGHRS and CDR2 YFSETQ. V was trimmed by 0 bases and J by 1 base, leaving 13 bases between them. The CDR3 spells CASSLGDTMFQETQYF. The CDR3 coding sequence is TGCGCCAGCAGCTTGGGGGACACCATGTTCCAAGAGACCCAGTACTTC.